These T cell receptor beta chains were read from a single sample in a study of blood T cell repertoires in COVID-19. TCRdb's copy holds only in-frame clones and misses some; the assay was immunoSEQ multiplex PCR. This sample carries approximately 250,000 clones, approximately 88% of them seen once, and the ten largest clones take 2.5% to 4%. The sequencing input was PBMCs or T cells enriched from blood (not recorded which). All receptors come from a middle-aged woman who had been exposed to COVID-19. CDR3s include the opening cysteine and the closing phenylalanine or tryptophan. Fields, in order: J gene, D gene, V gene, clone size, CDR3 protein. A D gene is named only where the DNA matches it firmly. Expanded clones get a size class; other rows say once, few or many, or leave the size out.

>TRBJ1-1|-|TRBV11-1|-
CASGAVVNTEAFF
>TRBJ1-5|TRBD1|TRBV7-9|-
CASSPPLGQGNQPQHF
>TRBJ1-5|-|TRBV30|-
CAWSGGPGGQPQHF
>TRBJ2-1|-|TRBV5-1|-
CASSLVGGLDNEQFF
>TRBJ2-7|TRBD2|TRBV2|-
CASSTSWSGGGYEQYF
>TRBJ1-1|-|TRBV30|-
CAWSPRVRIGAFF
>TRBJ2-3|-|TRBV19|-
CASSNPTGGATDTQYF
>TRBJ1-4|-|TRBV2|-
CAVLGGFGSNEKLFF
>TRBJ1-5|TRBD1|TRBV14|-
CASSQSGQGNQPQHF
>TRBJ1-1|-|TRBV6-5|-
CASRGAAEAFF
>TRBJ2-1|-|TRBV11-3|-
CASSPEGDYGSYNEQFF
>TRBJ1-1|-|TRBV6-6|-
CASSLNLQGGTEAFF
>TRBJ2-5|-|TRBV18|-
CASSRQGGEETQYF
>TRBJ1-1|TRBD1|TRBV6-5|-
CASSSGQGMSTEAFF
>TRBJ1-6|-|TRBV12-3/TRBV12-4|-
CASSLSSRSPLHF
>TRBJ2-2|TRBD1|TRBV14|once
CASSHGTGGISGELFF